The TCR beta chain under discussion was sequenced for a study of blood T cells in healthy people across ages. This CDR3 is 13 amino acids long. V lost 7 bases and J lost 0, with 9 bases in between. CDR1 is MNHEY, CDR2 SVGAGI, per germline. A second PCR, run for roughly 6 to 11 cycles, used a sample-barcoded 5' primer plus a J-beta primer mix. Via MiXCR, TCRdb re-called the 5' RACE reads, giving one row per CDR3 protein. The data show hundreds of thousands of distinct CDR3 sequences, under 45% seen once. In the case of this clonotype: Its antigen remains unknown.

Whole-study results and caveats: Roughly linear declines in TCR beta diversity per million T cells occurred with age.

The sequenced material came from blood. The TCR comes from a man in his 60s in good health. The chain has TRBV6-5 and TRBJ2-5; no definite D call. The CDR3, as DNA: TGTGCCAGCACCGCTGGACACCAAGAGACCCAGTACTTC. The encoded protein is CASTAGHQETQYF.